This T cell receptor (beta chain) was profiled in a study of shared clonotypes between healthy human individuals (dated by TCRdb to 2020 to 2021). Some background on the complete study: A couple of women and a few men aged 18 to 49 years were included in the cohort. For each donor, three plates each were used for CD4 naive and CD4 memory, two plates were used for CD8 naive, and one plate was used for CD8 memory. The study deeply sequenced blood TCR repertoires of several healthy adults to estimate repertoire size and the extent of clonotype sharing between individuals. To increase sequencing depth and limit assay-specific biases, TCR repertoire library preparation and sequencing were carried out by different laboratories using diverse techniques. Each donor's leukapheresis produced roughly between roughly 0.85 and 10 billion PBMCs. The research as a whole found: Sampling was limited to blood, and TCR repertoires in tissue likely differ from TCR repertoires in blood. Sharing across four donors was observed for around 4.8% of naive CD4, 3% to 3.5% of naive CD8, 2.3% of memory CD4, and over 0.3% of memory CD8 clonotypes. Rarefaction of sorted-subset datasets indicated incomplete sequencing despite the large sequencing depth. Pairwise subsampling led to the expectation that sequencing depth would affect the degree of clonotype sharing among donors. Because the study included only a small number of donors, the genetic and exposure-history diversity represented was limited. Naive subsets generally had larger estimated clonotype richness than memory subsets. Compared with non-shared clonotypes, the clonotypes found in all four sorted-subset donors had higher generation probabilities.

To note about this clone: What antigen it recognizes has not been identified. Per-base qualities were not stored, and no clone one base away is much larger.

Healthy HIV-negative adults with no recently reported acute infections or vaccinations were included as donors. Every donor was a Caucasian adult living in Nashville, Tennessee, USA. Magnetic negative selection was used to enrich CD4+ T cells, after which naive cells were positively selected on CD45RA and the negative fraction became the memory subset. Blood was collected by leukapheresis, and PBMCs were isolated by Ficoll-Histopaque density gradient centrifugation and then cryopreserved in liquid nitrogen vapor phase. Purity and quantity of every magnetically sorted T cell population were checked by analytical flow cytometry. Genomic DNA was isolated from every sorted fraction and measured by UV absorbance on a Nanodrop 2000c. The CDR3 contains 15 residues, cysteine and phenylalanine counted. Here the CDR3 DNA is all that survives: 45 bases in frame from base 1. The germline V gene provides CDR1 MNHNS and CDR2 SASEGT. V is trimmed back by 6 bases and J by 3 bases, and the junction contains 5 bases that no gene match accounts for.

Using the deep immunoSEQ assay, TCR CDR3 regions were amplified from genomic DNA by multiplex PCR. Extracted genomic DNA from each cell subset was spread evenly across all wells of several immunoSEQ 96-well plates, with each plate serving as a replicate. For sorted subsets, roughly 200 ng of genomic DNA, equivalent to 30,000 or so T cell genomes, went into each replicate PCR. Purified libraries were quantified with a Qubit 3.0 fluorometer, sized on a Bioanalyzer 2100, and re-quantified with the KAPA Library Quantification kit. Every immunoSEQ 96-well plate was sequenced on a separate single-read 150-cycle Illumina NextSeq 550 flow cell. Per the authors' processing: Because the immunoSEQ output held only junctional sequences and lacked quality scores, the filtering could not match the filtering applied to full-length reads. Sequences were annotated with PyIR, a Python wrapper for IgBLAST v1.9, using IMGT germline references to assign V/J genes and CDR3. Reads with weak V/J assignments (E-value above 1e-6), missing CDR3, stop codons, out-of-frame junctions, or ambiguous translated residues were removed. A V3J clonotype was defined by an identical inferred V gene, J gene, and CDR3 amino acid sequence. The percentage overlap between two repertoires was calculated by dividing the number of shared unique clonotypes by the size of the smaller repertoire. Richness of each repertoire was evaluated using RTK rarefaction, the Chao1 estimator, and Recon v2.1 estimates of unobserved clonotypes. Generation probabilities for all TCRbeta clonotypes obtained by the gDNA method from a handful of donors were computed using OLGA. Entries here come from immuneACCESS through TCRdb and include only in-frame sequences with V and J called. Some clones fail to appear in such tables; in the studies checked, an unresolved V gene covers under half of the shortfall, and the cause of the remainder is unknown. V and J calls plus clone size are reproduced from that table; the DNA served to infer D and trimming. The sample table holds 650,000 to 800,000 clones, of which roughly 72% were seen once. The ten top clones hold less than 2% of the sample.

This chain joins TRBV6-1 to TRBJ2-1, with 10 bases matching TRBD2. This clonotype was sampled from a young woman in good health. What was sequenced was memory CD4+ T cells sorted from blood. In light of the paper, this sample's cell subset or site label describes: CD45RA-negative fraction. The bases are TGTGCCAGCAGCGATAGCGGGAGGATCTACAATGAGCAGTTCTTC. It codes for CASSDSGRIYNEQFF.